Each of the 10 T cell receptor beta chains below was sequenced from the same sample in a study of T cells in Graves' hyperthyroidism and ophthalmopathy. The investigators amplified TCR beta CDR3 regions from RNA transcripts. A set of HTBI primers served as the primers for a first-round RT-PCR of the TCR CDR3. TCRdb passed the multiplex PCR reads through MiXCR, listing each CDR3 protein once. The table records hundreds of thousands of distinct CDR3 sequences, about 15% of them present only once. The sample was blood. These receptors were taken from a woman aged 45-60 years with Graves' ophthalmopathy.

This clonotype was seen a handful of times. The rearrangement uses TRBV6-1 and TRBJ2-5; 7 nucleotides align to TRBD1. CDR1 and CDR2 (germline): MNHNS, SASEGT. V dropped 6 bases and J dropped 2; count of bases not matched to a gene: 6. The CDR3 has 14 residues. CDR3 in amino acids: CASSHGTAQETQYF. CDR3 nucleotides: TGTGCCAGCAGCCATGGGACAGCTCAAGAGACCCAGTACTTC.

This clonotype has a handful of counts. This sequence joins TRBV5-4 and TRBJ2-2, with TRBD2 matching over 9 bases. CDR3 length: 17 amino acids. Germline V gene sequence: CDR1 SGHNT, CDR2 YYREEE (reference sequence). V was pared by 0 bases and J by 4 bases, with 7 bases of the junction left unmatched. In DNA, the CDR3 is TGTGCCAGCAGCTTGGACGGCGGGAGGGCCTCCACCGGGGAGCTGTTTTTT. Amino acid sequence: CASSLDGGRASTGELFF.

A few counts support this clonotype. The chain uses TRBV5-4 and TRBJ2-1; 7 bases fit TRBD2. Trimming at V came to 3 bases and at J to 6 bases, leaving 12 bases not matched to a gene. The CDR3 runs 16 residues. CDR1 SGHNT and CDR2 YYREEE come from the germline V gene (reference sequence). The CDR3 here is CASSSPSGQEINEQFF. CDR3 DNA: TGTGCCAGCAGCTCCCCTAGCGGCCAAGAGATCAATGAGCAGTTCTTC.

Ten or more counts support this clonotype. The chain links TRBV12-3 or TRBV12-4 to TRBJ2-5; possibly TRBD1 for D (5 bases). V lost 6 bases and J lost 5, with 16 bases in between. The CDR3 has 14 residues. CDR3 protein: CASSREGVLETQYF. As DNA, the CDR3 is TGTGCCAGCAGCAGAGAAGGGGTGTTGGAGACCCAGTACTTC.

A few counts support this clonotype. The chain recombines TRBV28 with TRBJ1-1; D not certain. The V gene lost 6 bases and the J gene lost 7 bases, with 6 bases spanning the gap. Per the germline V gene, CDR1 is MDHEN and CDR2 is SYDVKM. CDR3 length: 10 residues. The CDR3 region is CASRHSEAFF. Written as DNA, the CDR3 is TGTGCCAGCAGACACAGTGAAGCTTTCTTT.

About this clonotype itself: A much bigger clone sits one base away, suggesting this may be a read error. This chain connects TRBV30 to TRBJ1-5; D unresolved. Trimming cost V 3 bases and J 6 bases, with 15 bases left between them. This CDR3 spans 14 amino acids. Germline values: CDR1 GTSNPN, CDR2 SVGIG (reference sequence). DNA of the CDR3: TGTGCCTGGAGCACAGCCTCCCCAAGTCAGCCCCAGCATTTT. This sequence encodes CAWSTASPSQPQHF. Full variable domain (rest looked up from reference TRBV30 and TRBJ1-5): SQTIHQWPATLVQPVGSPLSLECTVEGTSNPNLYWYRQAAGRGLQLLFYSVGIGQISSEVPQNLSASRPQDRQFILSSKKLLLSDSGFYLCAWSTASPSQPQHFGDGTRLSIL.

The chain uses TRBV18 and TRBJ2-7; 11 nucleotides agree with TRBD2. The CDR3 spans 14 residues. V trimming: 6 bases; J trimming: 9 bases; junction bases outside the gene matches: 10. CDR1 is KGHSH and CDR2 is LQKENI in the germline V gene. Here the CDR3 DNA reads TGTGCCAGCTCCCTCGGGCTAGCGGGAGGCAGGCAGTACTTC. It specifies CASSLGLAGGRQYF.

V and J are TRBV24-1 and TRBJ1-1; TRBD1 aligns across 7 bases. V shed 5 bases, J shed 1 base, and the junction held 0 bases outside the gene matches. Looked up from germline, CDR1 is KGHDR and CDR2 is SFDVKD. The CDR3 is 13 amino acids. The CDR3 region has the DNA TGTGCCACCAGTGGGGACAGGAACACTGAAGCTTTCTTT. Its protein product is CATSGDRNTEAFF.

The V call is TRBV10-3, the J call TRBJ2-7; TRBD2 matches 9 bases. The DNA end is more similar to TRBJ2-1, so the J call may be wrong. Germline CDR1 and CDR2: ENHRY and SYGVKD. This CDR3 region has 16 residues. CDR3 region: CAISDRRLADSYEQFF. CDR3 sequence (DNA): TGTGCCATCAGTGACCGGCGACTAGCGGACTCCTACGAGCAGTTCTTC.

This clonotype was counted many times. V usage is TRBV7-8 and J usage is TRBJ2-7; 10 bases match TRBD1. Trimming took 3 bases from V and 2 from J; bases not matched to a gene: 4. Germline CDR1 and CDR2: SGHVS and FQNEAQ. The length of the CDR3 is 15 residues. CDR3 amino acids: CASSFGTGATYEQYF. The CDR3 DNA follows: TGTGCCAGCAGCTTTGGGACAGGGGCGACCTACGAGCAGTACTTC.